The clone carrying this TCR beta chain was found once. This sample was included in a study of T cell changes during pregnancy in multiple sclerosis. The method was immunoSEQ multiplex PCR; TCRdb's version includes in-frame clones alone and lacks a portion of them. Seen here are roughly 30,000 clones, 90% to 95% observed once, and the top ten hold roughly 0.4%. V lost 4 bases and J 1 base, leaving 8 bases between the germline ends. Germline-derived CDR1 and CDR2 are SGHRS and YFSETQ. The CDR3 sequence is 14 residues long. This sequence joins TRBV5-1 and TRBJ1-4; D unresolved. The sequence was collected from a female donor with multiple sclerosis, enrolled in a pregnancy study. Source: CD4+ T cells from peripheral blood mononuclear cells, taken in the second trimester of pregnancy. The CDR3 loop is CASSAGLTNEKLFF. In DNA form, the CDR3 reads TGCGCCAGCAGCGCCGGTTTAACTAATGAAAAACTGTTTTTT. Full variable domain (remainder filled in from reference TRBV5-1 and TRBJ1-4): KAGVTQTPRYLIKTRGQQVTLSCSPISGHRSVSWYQQTPGQGLQFLFEYFSETQRNKGNFPGRFSGRQFSNSRSEMNVSTLELGDSALYLCASSAGLTNEKLFFGSGTQLSVL.